Listed below are T cell receptor beta chains from one sample, sequenced in a study of cytomegalovirus exposure and HLA in healthy donors. Using immunoSEQ multiplex PCR, the repertoire was profiled, and TCRdb retains in-frame clones only, with some absent. This table has roughly 100,000 clones, about 74% appearing once. The sequenced material came from PBMCs. These TCRs come from a woman between 45 and 60 years old in good health and CMV-seropositive. CDR3s include the opening cysteine and the closing phenylalanine or tryptophan. Fields, in order: V gene, clone size, D gene, J gene, CDR3 protein, CDR3 DNA. D genes are given only for firm matches. Rows give clone size only sometimes, using once, few, many, or a class for an expanded clone.

TRBV4-1	.	.	TRBJ1-4	CASSQDRVQSRDEKLFF	TGCGCCAGCAGCCAAGATCGGGTCCAGTCCCGTGACGAAAAACTGTTTTTT
TRBV9	few	.	TRBJ2-1	CASSVGSSGINEQFF	TGTGCCAGCAGCGTAGGTAGTAGCGGAATCAATGAGCAGTTCTTC
TRBV11-1	.	TRBD1	TRBJ2-2	CASSSPGQGAPGELFF	TGTGCCAGCAGCTCACCGGGACAGGGGGCCCCCGGGGAGCTGTTTTTT
TRBV4-1	few	TRBD1	TRBJ2-5	CASSQESTGDETQYF	TGCGCCAGCAGCCAAGAGTCGACAGGGGACGAGACCCAGTACTTC
TRBV7-2	.	.	TRBJ2-4	CASSLIQELAKNIQYF	TGTGCCAGCAGCTTGATCCAGGAACTAGCCAAAAACATTCAGTACTTC
TRBV18	.	.	TRBJ2-7	CASSPDSTYEQYF	TGTGCCAGCTCACCGGACAGCACTTACGAGCAGTACTTC
TRBV4-1	few	TRBD2	TRBJ2-1	CASSPRGDYTKEQFF	TGCGCCAGCAGCCCACGGGGGGACTATACTAAGGAGCAGTTCTTC
TRBV7-7	.	.	TRBJ2-1	CASSSRGSDEQFF	TGTGCTAGCAGCTCCCGGGGGTCGGACGAGCAGTTCTTC
TRBV5-1	.	.	TRBJ1-2	CASSPSPTVSDYGYTF	TGCGCCAGCAGCCCATCCCCGACAGTCTCTGACTATGGCTACACCTTC
TRBV7-9	.	.	TRBJ1-2	CASSLQPQGGYTF	TGTGCCAGCAGCCTCCAGCCGCAGGGAGGCTACACCTTC
TRBV6-1	.	TRBD2	TRBJ2-7	CASSRTSTGEQYF	TGTGCCAGCAGTAGGACTAGTACAGGCGAGCAGTACTTC
TRBV27	.	TRBD2	TRBJ2-3	CASSHWTSGRGTDTQYF	TGTGCCAGCAGCCATTGGACTAGCGGGAGGGGTACAGATACGCAGTATTTT
TRBV9	.	.	TRBJ2-3	CASSLSPGTGTDTQYF	TGTGCCAGCAGCCTCAGTCCCGGGACTGGCACAGATACGCAGTATTTT
TRBV28	.	TRBD2	TRBJ2-7	CASYRPGLAETYEQYF	TGTGCCAGCTACCGCCCGGGACTAGCCGAAACCTACGAGCAGTACTTC
TRBV11-3	.	.	TRBJ2-2	CASSLGGRDTGELFF	TGTGCCAGCAGCTTAGGGGGCAGGGACACCGGGGAGCTGTTTTTT
TRBV30	few	.	TRBJ2-7	CANRRDFGEQYF	TGTGCCAATCGCCGGGACTTCGGCGAGCAGTACTTC
TRBV11-2	once	.	TRBJ2-1	CASNPYGGSYNEQFF	TGTGCCAGCAACCCATACGGTGGCTCCTACAATGAGCAGTTCTTC
TRBV28	.	.	TRBJ1-1	CASTIEQGRNTEAFF	TGTGCCAGCACCATCGAACAGGGAAGGAACACTGAAGCTTTCTTT
TRBV4-3	few	.	TRBJ2-1	CASSQVQGFNNEQFF	TGCGCCAGCAGCCAAGTTCAGGGGTTTAACAATGAGCAGTTCTTC
TRBV30	.	.	TRBJ2-5	CAWSTGHDSQYF	TGTGCCTGGAGCACAGGACATGATTCCCAGTACTTC